These 2 T cell receptor beta chains originate from one sample sequenced in a study of cytomegalovirus exposure and HLA in healthy donors. The data were produced by immunoSEQ multiplex PCR, yet TCRdb's version contains in-frame clones alone and is incomplete. Found here are approximately 140,000 clones, more than 85% of them singletons; the top ten hold approximately 10%. The sequenced sample was PBMCs. The receptors come from a man aged 18 to 30 in good health and CMV-seropositive.

The J gene is TRBJ1-3, the V gene TRBV7-9, with D unresolved. With 5 bases removed from V and 1 base from J, the gap between germline ends came to 12 bases. The length of the CDR3 is 15 residues. Germline V lookup: CDR1 SEHNR, CDR2 FQNEAQ (reference sequence). CDR3 sequence: CASSQSGHSGNTIYF. The CDR3, as DNA: TGTGCCAGCAGCCAATCAGGTCATTCTGGAAACACCATATATTTT.

This chain joins TRBV29-1 and TRBJ2-3; D is possibly TRBD2 (6 bases). The CDR3 runs to 15 residues. The V and J ends lost 7 bases and 1 base respectively, with 18 bases between them. The germline V gene encodes CDR1 SQVTM and CDR2 ANQGSEA. CDR3 sequence reads: CSASGLGERTDTQYF. The CDR3 nucleotides are TGCAGCGCTTCGGGACTCGGGGAACGCACAGATACGCAGTATTTT.